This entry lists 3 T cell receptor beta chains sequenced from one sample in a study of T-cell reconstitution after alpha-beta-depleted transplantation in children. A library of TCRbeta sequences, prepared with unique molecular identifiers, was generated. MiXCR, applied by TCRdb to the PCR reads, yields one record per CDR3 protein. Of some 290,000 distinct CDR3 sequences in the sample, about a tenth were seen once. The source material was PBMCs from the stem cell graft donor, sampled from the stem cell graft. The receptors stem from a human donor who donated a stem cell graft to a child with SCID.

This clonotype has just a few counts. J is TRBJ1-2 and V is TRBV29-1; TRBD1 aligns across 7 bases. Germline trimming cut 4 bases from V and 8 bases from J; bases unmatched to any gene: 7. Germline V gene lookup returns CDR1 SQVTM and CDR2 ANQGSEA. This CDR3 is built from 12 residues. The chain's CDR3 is CSVGGQRGGYTF. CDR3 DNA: TGCAGCGTTGGGGGACAGAGGGGAGGCTACACCTTC.

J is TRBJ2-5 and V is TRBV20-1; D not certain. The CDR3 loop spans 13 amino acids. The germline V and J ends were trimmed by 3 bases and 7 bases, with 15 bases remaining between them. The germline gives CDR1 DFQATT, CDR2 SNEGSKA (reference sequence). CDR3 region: CSASQLSSRTQYF. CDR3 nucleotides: TGCAGTGCTAGCCAACTCAGTTCGAGGACCCAGTACTTC.

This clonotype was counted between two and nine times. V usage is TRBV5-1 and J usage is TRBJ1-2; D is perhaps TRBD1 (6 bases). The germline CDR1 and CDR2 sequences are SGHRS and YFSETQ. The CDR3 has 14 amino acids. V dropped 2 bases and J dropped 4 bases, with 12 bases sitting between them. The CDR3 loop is CASSLLQGVYGYTF. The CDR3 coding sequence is TGCGCCAGCAGCTTACTACAGGGAGTCTATGGCTACACCTTC.